This T cell receptor (beta chain) emerged from a study of T cell changes during pregnancy in multiple sclerosis (dated by TCRdb to between 2019 and 2020). In terms of the full investigation: In women with multiple sclerosis, the researchers looked at how the T cell repertoire shifted as pregnancy progressed.

This clone came up once. It lacks a known antigen. Per-base quality was not reported, and no clone a single base away is much larger than it. The germline ends are 9 bases apart after V is trimmed by 4 bases and J by 3 bases. From its cysteine to its phenylalanine, the CDR3 spans 13 amino acids. CDR3 DNA is the only sequence kept; it has 39 bases, read in frame from the first base. CDR1 WSHSY and CDR2 SAAADI are derived from the germline V gene. Libraries were built with the immunoSEQ multiplex PCR assay. TCRdb took over this immuneACCESS table, retaining in-frame rearrangements with V and J assigned. Such tables are incomplete; in checked studies, under half of the missing clones stem from an unresolved V gene, and the remainder is unexplained. Here the sample has fewer than 140,000 clones; about 89% occur a single time. The ten largest clones add up to 1.6% of the sample.

This clonotype was obtained from a female donor with multiple sclerosis, enrolled in a pregnancy study. Recombination joined TRBV10-2 with TRBJ1-2; TRBD1 is perhaps the D gene, given 5 matching bases. Sequencing used peripheral blood, obtained before pregnancy. The CDR3 region: CASSGQGHYGYTF. The DNA is TGCGCCAGCAGTGGCCAGGGCCACTATGGCTACACCTTC.